These 25 T cell receptor beta chains originate from one sample sequenced in a study of lymphopenia after photon versus proton radiotherapy. Profiled with immunoSEQ multiplex PCR; TCRdb holds only in-frame clones, not every one. Of 55,000 to 70,000 clones detected, 92% appear once; the ten largest clones hold roughly 2.3%. Specimen: peripheral blood, collected from a patient treated with photon-based radiotherapy. All receptors derive from a woman in her thirties or forties with cholangiocarcinoma.

The CDR3 loop reads CASAMARGDYGYTF. As DNA, the CDR3 is TGCGCCAGCGCCATGGCGCGGGGCGACTATGGCTACACCTTC. The V and J genes are TRBV5-1 and TRBJ1-2; a weak D match, TRBD1 (5 bases). The V end was cut by 7 bases, the J end by 3 bases, with 16 bases between. The germline gives CDR1 SGHRS, CDR2 YFSETQ. The CDR3 is 14 residues long.

The chain has TRBV5-1 and TRBJ2-7; 7 nucleotides agree with TRBD1. The CDR3 spans 14 residues. CDR1 is SGHRS, CDR2 YFSETQ, per germline. The ends lost 0 bases at V and 3 bases at J; junction bases unmatched: 3. In nucleotides, the CDR3 is TGCGCCAGCAGCTTGGAGGGACAGAACTACGAGCAGTACTTC. Its protein is CASSLEGQNYEQYF.

In the case of this clone: The sample carries other DNA sequences with the same CDR3. The chain links TRBV19 to TRBJ1-6; no definite D call. V was trimmed by 4 bases and J by 0 bases, leaving 7 bases between them. The CDR3 extends over 15 amino acids. From germline, CDR1 is LNHDA and CDR2 SQIVND (reference sequence). The CDR3 spells CASSTGSSYNSPLHF. CDR3 nucleotides: TGTGCCAGTAGTACTGGGAGCTCCTATAATTCACCCCTCCACTTT. Using reference TRBV19 and TRBJ1-6 for the parts outside the CDR3, the full variable domain is DGGITQSPKYLFRKEGQNVTLSCEQNLNHDAMYWYRQDPGQGLRLIYYSQIVNDFQKGDIAEGYSVSREKKESFPLTVTSAQKNPTAFYLCASSTGSSYNSPLHFGNGTRLTVT.

This chain joins TRBV2 and TRBJ1-2, with unresolved D. The CDR3 runs to 14 residues. Trimming removed 6 bases at V and 8 bases at J, with 19 bases between. Germline V gives CDR1 SNHLY, CDR2 FYNNEI. CDR3 DNA: TGTGCCAGCAGGATGGAGGTAGGGTCGCGAGGCTACACCTTC. It yields the protein CASRMEVGSRGYTF.

The rearrangement uses TRBV5-1 and TRBJ1-5, with D unresolved. Germline CDR1 and CDR2: SGHRS and YFSETQ. The V and J ends lost 5 bases and 7 bases respectively, with 13 bases between them. The CDR3 is 13 amino acids. This CDR3 is CASSLEVGQPQHF. CDR3 DNA: TGCGCCAGCAGTCTGGAGGTAGGGCAGCCCCAGCATTTT.

The genes are TRBV7-2 and TRBJ1-1; tentative D call: TRBD1 (6 bases). The CDR3 sequence is 13 residues long. Trimming took 2 bases from V and 11 from J, leaving 15 bases between them. In germline, CDR1 is SGHTA, CDR2 FQGNSA. This CDR3 is CASSLLTGYWAFF. The CDR3 DNA sequence: TGTGCCAGCAGCTTACTAACAGGGTATTGGGCTTTCTTT.

The chain couples TRBV10-3 to TRBJ1-2; 9 positions agree with TRBD1. The CDR3 extends over 19 amino acids. Germline V gene sequence: CDR1 ENHRY, CDR2 SYGVKD. Unmatched junction bases numbered 23, after V lost 8 bases and J lost 4 bases. The CDR3 protein is CAIRMSTMTGQGILYGYTF. CDR3 nucleotides: TGTGCCATCCGAATGAGTACAATGACGGGACAGGGAATTCTCTATGGCTACACCTTC.

The rearrangement uses TRBV2 and TRBJ1-1, with TRBD1 matching 7 bases. CDR1 and CDR2 (germline): SNHLY, FYNNEI. The CDR3 is 13 amino acids. J lost 8 bases, V lost 6 bases, and 9 bases had no gene match. The CDR3: CASSDQGGWEAFF. The CDR3 DNA is TGTGCCAGCAGCGACCAGGGGGGGTGGGAAGCTTTCTTT.

V and J are TRBV19 and TRBJ1-5; D is possibly TRBD1 (5 bases). The CDR3 consists of 14 residues. The germline CDR1 and CDR2 sequences are LNHDA and SQIVND (reference sequence). V gave up 4 bases and J gave up 7 bases, with 14 bases separating them. The CDR3 here is CASSRGGIGQPQHF. As DNA, the CDR3 is TGTGCCAGTAGTAGGGGGGGGATTGGGCAGCCCCAGCATTTT.

This chain uses TRBV4-1 with TRBJ1-2; TRBD1 agrees at 7 bases. CDR1 and CDR2 (germline): MGHRA, YSYEKL. The CDR3 length is 15 residues. V dropped 0 bases and J dropped 4; count of bases not matched to a gene: 5. For the CDR3, the DNA is TGCGCCAGCAGCCAAGAGGACGACAGGGCCTATGGCTACACCTTC. This codes for CASSQEDDRAYGYTF.

In DNA, the CDR3 is TGTGCCAGCAGCTGGGGGATTCAGAGACTCTCGAACACTGAAGCTTTCTTT. This gives the protein CASSWGIQRLSNTEAFF. The chain links TRBV7-8 to TRBJ1-1; a possible D gene is TRBD1 (5 bases). The length of the CDR3 is 17 residues. V was shortened by 4 bases and J by 1 base, with 19 bases between the two germline ends. Germline loops: CDR1 SGHVS, CDR2 FQNEAQ.

The chain combines TRBV4-3 with TRBJ2-1, with D maybe TRBD2 (6 bases). Germline CDR1 and CDR2: LGHNA and YSLEER. The CDR3 consists of 18 residues. The V end was cut by 0 bases, the J end by 5 bases, with 20 bases between. The CDR3 nucleotides are TGCGCCAGCAGCCAAGAATTAGTCGGGAGAGGCGGCGACAATGAGCAGTTCTTC. It specifies CASSQELVGRGGDNEQFF.

Comments on this clone: Here the CDR3 omits its conserved ending phenylalanine or tryptophan, so a read error is the likely source. Because the CDR3's place on the DNA is in doubt, the DNA is left out and the CDR3 is given as listed by TCRdb. V and J are TRBV27 and TRBJ2-7; no check of the table's D call, TRBD1, against the DNA was made. Germline V gene lookup returns CDR1 MNHEY and CDR2 SMNVEV (reference sequence). Termini included, the CDR3 measures 12 amino acids. The CDR3 region is CASSGQGRRIID.

This clone was picked up one time. V and J are TRBV5-6 and TRBJ2-1; TRBD2 aligns across 13 bases. The CDR3 extends over 16 amino acids. The J segment lost 6 bases and the V segment lost 2 bases, leaving 5 bases of the junction unmatched. Per the germline V gene, CDR1 is SGHDT and CDR2 is YYEEEE. CDR3 amino acids: CASSFRTSGSGNEQFF. The DNA of the CDR3 is TGTGCCAGCAGCTTCCGGACTAGCGGGAGCGGCAATGAGCAGTTCTTC.

The gene calls are TRBV9 and TRBJ1-5; 7 nucleotides match TRBD1. CDR1 is SGDLS and CDR2 is YYNGEE in the germline V gene. After removal of 3 bases from V and 4 bases from J, the junction contained 4 bases not matched to a gene. The CDR3 has 14 amino acids. CDR3 sequence reads: CASSATGVNQPQHF. The CDR3 bases are TGTGCCAGCAGCGCCACAGGGGTGAATCAGCCCCAGCATTTT.

V and J are TRBV5-8 and TRBJ2-5; the D gene is possibly TRBD2 (6 bases). Germline loops: CDR1 SGHTS, CDR2 YDEGEE. This CDR3 comprises 13 residues. Trimming pared 0 bases from V and 7 bases from J, leaving 10 bases between. The CDR3 DNA follows: TGTGCCAGCAGCTTGGGTCGGGGGACGACCCAGTACTTC. It specifies CASSLGRGTTQYF. Variable domain in full (rest from reference TRBV5-8 and TRBJ2-5): EAGVTQSPTHLIKTRGQQATLRCSPISGHTSVYWYQQALGLGLQFLLWYDEGEERNRGNFPPRFSGRQFPNYSSELNVNALELEDSALYLCASSLGRGTTQYFGPGTRLLVL.

The rearrangement links TRBV5-6 to TRBJ1-2; tentatively, D is TRBD1 (5 bases). The CDR3 covers 11 residues. Trimming pared 2 bases from V and 7 bases from J, leaving 6 bases between. Germline V gene sequence: CDR1 SGHDT, CDR2 YYEEEE. CDR3 residues: CASSLGVGYTF. The CDR3 DNA reads as TGTGCCAGCAGCTTAGGGGTTGGCTACACCTTC.

The chain couples TRBV9 to TRBJ2-3, with D possibly being TRBD1 or TRBD2 (6 bases each). The germline V gene encodes CDR1 SGDLS and CDR2 YYNGEE. The CDR3 spans 16 residues. Trimming removed 1 base from V and 6 bases from J, with 18 bases in between. In DNA, the CDR3 is TGTGCCAGCAGCGTATCTCCGGGGGCCGCCGTCGATACGCAGTATTTT. Its translation: CASSVSPGAAVDTQYF.

The chain recombines TRBV30 with TRBJ2-1; weak D call: TRBD2 (5 bases). V dropped 2 bases and J dropped 12 bases, with 8 bases sitting between them. This CDR3 spans 10 amino acids. Germline CDR1 reads GTSNPN; CDR2 reads SVGIG (reference sequence). Here the CDR3 reads CAWSRGLQFF. CDR3 sequence (DNA): TGTGCCTGGAGTCGCGGACTGCAGTTCTTC.

V gene TRBV27 combines with J gene TRBJ2-5; D could derive from TRBD1 or TRBD2 (6 bases each). This CDR3 contains 17 residues. Germline CDR1 and CDR2: MNHEY and SMNVEV (reference sequence). The ends were cut back, 5 bases at V and 3 bases at J, with 22 bases in the middle. The DNA of the CDR3 is TGTGCCAGCAGTCCCCGAGGAGGGGGAGGATGGGAAGAGACCCAGTACTTC. Amino acid sequence: CASSPRGGGGWEETQYF.

This clone was found once. V is TRBV30 and J is TRBJ2-1, with 10 bases matching TRBD2. J was trimmed by 5 bases and V by 4 bases; bases with no gene match: 11. Germline CDR1 and CDR2: GTSNPN and SVGIG (reference sequence). The CDR3 has 16 residues. The CDR3 coding sequence is TGTGCCTGGACTCGGCCGGGACTAGCGACCCACAATGAGCAGTTCTTC. Its translation is CAWTRPGLATHNEQFF.

The chain employs TRBV11-2 and TRBJ2-3, with 10 nucleotides matching TRBD2. The trim removed 4 bases at V and 6 bases at J, leaving 7 bases unmatched. Germline loops: CDR1 SGHAT, CDR2 FQNNGV. CDR3 length equals 15 residues. In nucleotides, the CDR3 is TGTGCCAGCAGCTCACTAGCGGGAAGTTGGGATACGCAGTATTTT. This gives the protein CASSSLAGSWDTQYF.

The chain couples TRBV6-1 to TRBJ1-5, with 8 bases identical to TRBD1. Trimming removed 4 bases from V and 0 bases from J; junction bases left unmatched: 11. CDR1 and CDR2 (germline): MNHNS, SASEGT. This CDR3 has 18 residues. The CDR3 here is CASSAPLRDRFSNQPQHF. The CDR3 DNA reads TGTGCCAGCAGTGCCCCTCTCCGGGACAGGTTTAGCAATCAGCCCCAGCATTTT.

V gene TRBV5-1 combines with J gene TRBJ1-4; D unresolved. There are 14 residues in the CDR3. Trimming removed 0 bases at V and 7 bases at J, with 10 bases between. CDR1 and CDR2 from the germline V gene are SGHRS and YFSETQ. The CDR3 loop reads CASSLDNTSEKLFF. The DNA for the CDR3 is TGCGCCAGCAGCTTGGACAATACCTCTGAAAAACTGTTTTTT.

The gene calls are TRBV19 and TRBJ2-1, with TRBD2 matching over 7 bases. Germline values: CDR1 LNHDA, CDR2 SQIVND (reference sequence). J lost 6 bases, V lost 6 bases, and 17 bases had no gene match. The CDR3 runs 17 residues. The CDR3 is CASRGRVPAPYGNEQFF. CDR3 DNA: TGTGCCAGTAGGGGGAGGGTTCCAGCCCCTTACGGCAATGAGCAGTTCTTC.